This TCR beta chain derives from a study of blood T cells in healthy people across ages. Study-wide findings and caveats: Estimated diversity across one million T cells was deemed an underestimate.

This clonotype showed up just a few times. Antigen unknown. The authors ran a second PCR of about 6 to 11 cycles using a sample-barcoded 5' primer and a J-beta primer mix. Using its own MiXCR run on the 5' RACE reads, TCRdb lists one record per CDR3 protein. In the table there are about 680,000 distinct CDR3 sequences, approximately 49% of which are singletons. The V end lost 2 bases, the J end lost 0 bases, and 23 bases lay between the germline ends. This CDR3 has 19 residues. Looked up from germline, CDR1 is SGHDT and CDR2 is YYEEEE. The gene calls are TRBV5-6 and TRBJ2-5; possibly TRBD2 for D (7 bases). The source of this sequence is an older woman in good health. The specimen was blood. The CDR3 coding sequence is TGTGCCAGCAGCTTTAAGCGAGGGGGAAGCGGGGCGTACCAAGAGACCCAGTACTTC. The encoded protein is CASSFKRGGSGAYQETQYF.